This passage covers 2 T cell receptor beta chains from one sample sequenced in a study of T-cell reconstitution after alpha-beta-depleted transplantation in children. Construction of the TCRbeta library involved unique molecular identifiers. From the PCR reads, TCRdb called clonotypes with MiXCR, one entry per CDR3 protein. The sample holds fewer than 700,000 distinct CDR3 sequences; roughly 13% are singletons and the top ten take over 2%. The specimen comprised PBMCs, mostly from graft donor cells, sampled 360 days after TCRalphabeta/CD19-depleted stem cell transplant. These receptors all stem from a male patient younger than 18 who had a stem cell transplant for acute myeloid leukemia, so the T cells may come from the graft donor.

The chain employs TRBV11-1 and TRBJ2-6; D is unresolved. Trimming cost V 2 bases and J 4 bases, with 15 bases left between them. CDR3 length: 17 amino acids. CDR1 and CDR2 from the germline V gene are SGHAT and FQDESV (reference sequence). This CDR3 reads CASSLYVGMAGANVLTF. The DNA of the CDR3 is TGTGCCAGCAGCTTATATGTAGGCATGGCGGGGGCCAACGTCCTGACTTTC. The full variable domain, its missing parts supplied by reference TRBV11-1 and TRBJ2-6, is EAEVAQSPRYKITEKSQAVAFWCDPISGHATLYWYRQILGQGPELLVQFQDESVVDDSQLPKDRFSAERLKGVDSTLKIQPAELGDSAMYLCASSLYVGMAGANVLTFGAGSRLTVL.

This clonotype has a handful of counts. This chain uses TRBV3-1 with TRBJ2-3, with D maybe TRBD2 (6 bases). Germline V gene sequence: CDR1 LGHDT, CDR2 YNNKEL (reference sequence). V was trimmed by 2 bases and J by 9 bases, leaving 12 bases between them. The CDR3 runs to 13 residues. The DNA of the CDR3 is TGTGCCAGCAGCCAACCGGATGGGGGGACGCAGTATTTT. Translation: CASSQPDGGTQYF.